This T cell receptor (beta chain) was sequenced during a study of beta chain features in type 1 diabetes. Findings and limits, study-wide: Patients' naive, central memory and Treg TCRB repertoires seemed closer to one another than those of healthy donors. A moderate, significant TCRB CDR3 shortening appeared in type 1 diabetes across four CD4+ subsets.

This clone was detected only a few times. What it recognizes is unknown. Other DNA sequences in the same sample also yield this CDR3. The study reverse transcribed the entire isolated RNA, so it sequenced expressed TCRB transcripts. Repertoires were generated with immunoSEQ multiplex PCR, while TCRdb's copy carries only in-frame clones and drops some. The table lists about 620,000 clones, 15% to 19% of them singletons. CDR1 and CDR2 from the germline V gene are SQVTM and ANQGSEA. The V end was cut by 6 bases, the J end by 9 bases, with 24 bases between. The CDR3 extends over 15 amino acids. The material sequenced was naive CD4+ T cells from blood. The TCR was taken from a man in his late teens or twenties in good health. V gene TRBV29-1 combines with J gene TRBJ2-1, with D maybe TRBD2 (6 bases). CDR3 sequence (DNA): TGCAGCGTCCGGAACGGGGGTCGTTGGTACGGTGAGCAGTTCTTC. Translating it yields CSVRNGGRWYGEQFF.